Listed here is a single TCR beta chain. The sample originates from a study of T cell changes during pregnancy in multiple sclerosis. Assay used: immunoSEQ multiplex PCR; TCRdb lists only in-frame clones, some missing. The data show some 97,000 clones, roughly nine tenths seen once. This sample comprised peripheral blood, obtained in the second trimester of pregnancy. The source of this sequence is a female donor with multiple sclerosis, enrolled in a pregnancy study.

CDR3 nucleotide sequence: TGTGCCAGCAGAGCGGGATTCTCCTACAATGAGCAGTTCTTC. Amino acid sequence: CASRAGFSYNEQFF. The J gene is TRBJ2-1, the V gene TRBV27; TRBD2 agrees at 7 bases. The CDR3 is 14 amino acids. Trimming cost V 6 bases and J 0 bases; bases outside gene matches: 2. Germline CDR1 is MNHEY and CDR2 is SMNVEV (reference sequence).